The rows below give T cell receptor beta chains drawn from one sample of a study of low-dose radiotherapy and immunotherapy resistance in tumors. TCRdb ran MiXCR on the reads and lists one entry per CDR3 protein. The repertoire holds roughly 90,000 distinct CDR3 sequences, with 20% to 25% as singletons. Source: PBMCs, taken after low-dose radiotherapy plus immunotherapy. Receptors were obtained from a female donor with ovarian cancer. CDR3s include the opening cysteine and the closing phenylalanine or tryptophan. Each record gives: D gene, J gene, V gene, clone size, CDR3 protein, CDR3 DNA. The D gene is left open where the match is weak. Expanded clones get a size class; other rows say once, few or many, or leave the size out.

d_call: TRBD2
j_call: TRBJ2-2
v_call: TRBV5-4
clone_size: many
cdr3_aa: CASSRSLAGGTGELFF
cdr3_nt: TGTGCCAGCAGCCGATCACTAGCGGGAGGCACCGGGGAGCTGTTTTTT

d_call: TRBD1
j_call: TRBJ2-7
v_call: TRBV12-3/TRBV12-4
clone_size: many
cdr3_aa: CASRTSGGDGEQYF
cdr3_nt: TGTGCCAGCAGAACCTCAGGGGGCGATGGCGAGCAGTACTTC

d_call: TRBD1
j_call: TRBJ2-2
v_call: TRBV15
clone_size: many
cdr3_aa: CATSSRQGVITGELFF
cdr3_nt: TGTGCCACCAGCAGCAGACAGGGGGTTATAACCGGGGAGCTGTTTTTT

d_call: NA
j_call: TRBJ2-5
v_call: TRBV20-1
clone_size: many
cdr3_aa: CSARDPGWETQYF
cdr3_nt: TGCAGTGCTAGAGATCCGGGATGGGAGACCCAGTACTTC

d_call: NA
j_call: TRBJ1-1
v_call: TRBV27
clone_size: NA
cdr3_aa: CASSLGAAENTEAFF
cdr3_nt: TGTGCCAGCAGTTTAGGTGCGGCAGAAAACACTGAAGCTTTCTTT

d_call: TRBD1
j_call: TRBJ2-7
v_call: TRBV12-3/TRBV12-4
clone_size: many
cdr3_aa: CASSAGQGPYEQYF
cdr3_nt: TGTGCCAGCAGTGCGGGACAGGGCCCCTACGAGCAGTACTTC

d_call: TRBD2
j_call: TRBJ2-1
v_call: TRBV6-2/TRBV6-3
clone_size: many
cdr3_aa: CASSSGRGEQFF
cdr3_nt: TGTGCCAGCAGTTCGGGGAGGGGTGAGCAGTTCTTC

d_call: NA
j_call: TRBJ2-7
v_call: TRBV29-1
clone_size: many
cdr3_aa: CSVERGIVDEQYF
cdr3_nt: TGCAGCGTTGAAAGGGGGATTGTGGACGAGCAGTACTTC

d_call: TRBD2
j_call: TRBJ2-1
v_call: TRBV20-1
clone_size: many
cdr3_aa: CSAQGGSPYNEQFF
cdr3_nt: TGCAGTGCCCAGGGAGGGAGTCCCTACAATGAGCAGTTCTTC

d_call: TRBD2
j_call: TRBJ2-2
v_call: TRBV6-2/TRBV6-3
clone_size: many
cdr3_aa: CASSAVLAGAGELFF
cdr3_nt: TGTGCCAGCAGCGCCGTGCTAGCGGGAGCCGGGGAGCTGTTTTTT